This T cell receptor (beta chain) stems from a study of T cell responses to AZD1222 COVID-19 vaccine. The repertoire was sequenced with immunoSEQ multiplex PCR; TCRdb's copy has only in-frame clones and lacks some. The repertoire consists of approximately 190,000 clones, with about 87% occurring once and the leading ten covering about 3%. This clone was found a few times. Antigen: not known. General study results and limits: An increase in Spike-specific TCR breadth and depth was observed after two AZD1222 doses. The study sampled repertoires only after the peak T cell response. There were mostly white British donors and more females than males, and clonal diversity was possibly underestimated. Variant regions that are unmutated are reportedly the target of nearly half of spike-specific TCRs.

V dropped 4 bases and J dropped 6 bases, with 14 bases sitting between them. The germline V gene encodes CDR1 SGHNT and CDR2 YENEEA. The CDR3 contains 14 residues. The sequence derives from an adult in good health. The chain carries TRBV11-3 and TRBJ2-3; D remains unclear. The source was peripheral blood, collected on day 0 of MenACWY control vaccination. The CDR3 bases are TGTGCCAGCAGCTCCGGAACGTATTTGGATACGCAGTATTTT. Protein sequence: CASSSGTYLDTQYF.